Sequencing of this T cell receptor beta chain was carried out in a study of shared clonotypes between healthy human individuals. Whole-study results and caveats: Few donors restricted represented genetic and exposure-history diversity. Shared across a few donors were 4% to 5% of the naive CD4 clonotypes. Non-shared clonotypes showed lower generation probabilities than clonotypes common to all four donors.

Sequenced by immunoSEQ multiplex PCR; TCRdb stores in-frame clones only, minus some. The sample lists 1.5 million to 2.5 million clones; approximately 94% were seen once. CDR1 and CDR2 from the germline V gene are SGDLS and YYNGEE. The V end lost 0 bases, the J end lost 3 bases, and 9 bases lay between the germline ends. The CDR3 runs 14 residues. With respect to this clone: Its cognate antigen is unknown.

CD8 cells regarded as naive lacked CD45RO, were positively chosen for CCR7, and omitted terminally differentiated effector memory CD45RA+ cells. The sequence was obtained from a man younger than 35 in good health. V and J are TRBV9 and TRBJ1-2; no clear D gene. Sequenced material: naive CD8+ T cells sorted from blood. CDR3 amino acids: CASSVGEEDYGYTF. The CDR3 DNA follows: TGTGCCAGCAGCGTAGGGGAGGAGGACTATGGCTACACCTTC. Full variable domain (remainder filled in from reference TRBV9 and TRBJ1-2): DSGVTQTPKHLITATGQRVTLRCSPRSGDLSVYWYQQSLDQGLQFLIQYYNGEERAKGNILERFSAQQFPDLHSELNLSSLELGDSALYFCASSVGEEDYGYTFGSGTRLTVV.